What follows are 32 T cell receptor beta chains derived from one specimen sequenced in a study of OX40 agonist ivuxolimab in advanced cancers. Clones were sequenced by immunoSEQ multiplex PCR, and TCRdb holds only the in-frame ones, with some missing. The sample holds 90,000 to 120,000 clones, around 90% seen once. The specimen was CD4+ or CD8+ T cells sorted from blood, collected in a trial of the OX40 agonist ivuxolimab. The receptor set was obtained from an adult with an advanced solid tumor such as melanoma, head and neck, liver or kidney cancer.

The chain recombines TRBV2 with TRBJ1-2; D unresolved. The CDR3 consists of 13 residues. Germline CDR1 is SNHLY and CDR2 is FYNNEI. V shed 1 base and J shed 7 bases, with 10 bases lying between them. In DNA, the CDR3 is TGTGCCAGCAGTGAAGGGCAGCTGTTTGGCTACACCTTC. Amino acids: CASSEGQLFGYTF. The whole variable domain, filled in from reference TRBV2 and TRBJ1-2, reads EPEVTQTPSHQVTQMGQEVILRCVPISNHLYFYWYRQILGQKVEFLVSFYNNEISEKSEIFDDQFSVERPDGSNFTLKIRSTKLEDSAMYFCASSEGQLFGYTFGSGTRLTVV.

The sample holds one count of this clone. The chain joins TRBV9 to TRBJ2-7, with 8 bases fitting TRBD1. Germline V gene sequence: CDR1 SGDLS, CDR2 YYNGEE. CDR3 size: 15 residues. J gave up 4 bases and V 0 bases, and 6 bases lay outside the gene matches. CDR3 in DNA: TGTGCCAGCAGCGTAGCGACAGGGGCCTTGTACGAGCAGTACTTC. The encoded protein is CASSVATGALYEQYF. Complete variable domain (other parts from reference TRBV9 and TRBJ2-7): DSGVTQTPKHLITATGQRVTLRCSPRSGDLSVYWYQQSLDQGLQFLIQYYNGEERAKGNILERFSAQQFPDLHSELNLSSLELGDSALYFCASSVATGALYEQYFGPGTRLTVT.

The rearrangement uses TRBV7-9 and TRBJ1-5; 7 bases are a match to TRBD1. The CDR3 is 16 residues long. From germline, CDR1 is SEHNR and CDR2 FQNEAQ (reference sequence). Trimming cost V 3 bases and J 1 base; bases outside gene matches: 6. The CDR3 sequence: CASSFNEGASNQPQHF. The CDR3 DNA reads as TGTGCCAGCAGCTTTAATGAGGGGGCGAGCAATCAGCCCCAGCATTTT.

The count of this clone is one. The CDR3, as DNA: TGTGCCAGCAGTCGGTGGGGACAGAACTTAGATACGCAGTATTTT. Translation gives CASSRWGQNLDTQYF. This chain links TRBV6-5 with TRBJ2-3, with 7 positions matching TRBD1. The CDR3 has 15 residues. The V gene end was trimmed by 5 bases and the J gene end by 5 bases; junction bases not matched to a gene: 10. CDR1 and CDR2 (germline): MNHEY, SVGAGI.

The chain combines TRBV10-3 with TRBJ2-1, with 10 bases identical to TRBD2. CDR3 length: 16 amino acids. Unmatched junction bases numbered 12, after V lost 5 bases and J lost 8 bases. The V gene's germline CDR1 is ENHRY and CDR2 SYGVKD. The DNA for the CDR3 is TGTGCCATCAGTTATATAGCGGGAGGCGTTTCCCATGAGCAGTTCTTC. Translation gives CAISYIAGGVSHEQFF.

For the CDR3, the DNA is TGTGCCTGGAGGGAGAGTTTTCGATCGAGAGATACGCAGTATTTT. This encodes CAWRESFRSRDTQYF. This chain uses TRBV30 with TRBJ2-3; no definite D call. CDR1 GTSNPN and CDR2 SVGIG come from the germline V gene (reference sequence). This CDR3 contains 15 residues. Deletions cut 3 bases from V and 5 bases from J, with 18 bases between.

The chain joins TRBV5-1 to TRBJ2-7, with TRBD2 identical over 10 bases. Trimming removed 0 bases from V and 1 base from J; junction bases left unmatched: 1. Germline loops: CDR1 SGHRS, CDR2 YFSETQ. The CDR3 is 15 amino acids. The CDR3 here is CASSLVAGGSYEQYF. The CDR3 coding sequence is TGCGCCAGCAGCTTGGTAGCGGGAGGTTCCTACGAGCAGTACTTC.

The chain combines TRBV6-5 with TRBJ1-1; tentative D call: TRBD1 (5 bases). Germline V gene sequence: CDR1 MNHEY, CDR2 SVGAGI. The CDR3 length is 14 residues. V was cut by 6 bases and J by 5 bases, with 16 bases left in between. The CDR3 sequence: CASSRSGGWTEAFF. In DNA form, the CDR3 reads TGTGCCAGCAGCCGCTCGGGGGGGTGGACTGAAGCTTTCTTT.

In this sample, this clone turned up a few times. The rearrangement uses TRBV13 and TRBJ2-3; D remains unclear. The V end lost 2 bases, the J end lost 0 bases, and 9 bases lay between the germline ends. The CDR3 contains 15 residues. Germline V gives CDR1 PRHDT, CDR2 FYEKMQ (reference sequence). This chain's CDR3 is CASSLKGFSTDTQYF. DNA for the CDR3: TGTGCCAGCAGCTTAAAGGGATTTAGCACAGATACGCAGTATTTT.

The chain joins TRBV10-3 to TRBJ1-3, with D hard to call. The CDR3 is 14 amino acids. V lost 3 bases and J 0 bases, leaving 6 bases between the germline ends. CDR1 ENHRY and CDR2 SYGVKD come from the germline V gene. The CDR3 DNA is TGTGCCATCAGTGAAGTTAGCTCTGGAAACACCATATATTTT. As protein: CAISEVSSGNTIYF.

The CDR3 is CASSPDTSSTDTQYF. CDR3 coding DNA: TGCGCCAGCAGCCCCGATACATCTAGCACAGATACGCAGTATTTT. V gene TRBV5-1 combines with J gene TRBJ2-3; D is ambiguous. The germline V and J ends were trimmed by 4 bases and 0 bases, with 12 bases remaining between them. This CDR3 has 15 residues. Germline assignment: CDR1 SGHRS and CDR2 YFSETQ.

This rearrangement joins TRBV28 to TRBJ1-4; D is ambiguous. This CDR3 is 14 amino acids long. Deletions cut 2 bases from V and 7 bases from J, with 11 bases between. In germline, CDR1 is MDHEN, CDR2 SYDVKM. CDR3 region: CASSLPGDGEKLFF. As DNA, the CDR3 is TGTGCCAGCAGTTTACCTGGGGATGGTGAAAAACTGTTTTTT. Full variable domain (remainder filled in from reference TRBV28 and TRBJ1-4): DVKVTQSSRYLVKRTGEKVFLECVQDMDHENMFWYRQDPGLGLRLIYFSYDVKMKEKGDIPEGYSVSREKKERFSLILESASTNQTSMYLCASSLPGDGEKLFFGSGTQLSVL.

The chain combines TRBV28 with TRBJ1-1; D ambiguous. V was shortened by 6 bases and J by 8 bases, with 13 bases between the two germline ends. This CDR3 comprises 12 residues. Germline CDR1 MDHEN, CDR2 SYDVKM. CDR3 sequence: CASRSYGSEAFF. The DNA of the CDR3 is TGTGCCAGCAGATCATATGGATCCGAAGCTTTCTTT.

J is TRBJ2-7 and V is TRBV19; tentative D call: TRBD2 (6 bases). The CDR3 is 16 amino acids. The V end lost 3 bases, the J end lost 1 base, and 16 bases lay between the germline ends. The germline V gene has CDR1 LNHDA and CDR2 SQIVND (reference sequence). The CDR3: CASSILGGIRSYEQYF. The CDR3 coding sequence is TGTGCCAGTAGTATCTTGGGCGGGATTCGGTCCTACGAGCAGTACTTC. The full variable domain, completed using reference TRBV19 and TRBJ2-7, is DGGITQSPKYLFRKEGQNVTLSCEQNLNHDAMYWYRQDPGQGLRLIYYSQIVNDFQKGDIAEGYSVSREKKESFPLTVTSAQKNPTAFYLCASSILGGIRSYEQYFGPGTRLTVT.

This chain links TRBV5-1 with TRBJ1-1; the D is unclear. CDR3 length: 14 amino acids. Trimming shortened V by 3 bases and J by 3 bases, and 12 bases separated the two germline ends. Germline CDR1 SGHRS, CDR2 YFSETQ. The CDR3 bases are TGCGCCAGCAGCTCTTCAACAGCGTACACTGAAGCTTTCTTT. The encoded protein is CASSSSTAYTEAFF.

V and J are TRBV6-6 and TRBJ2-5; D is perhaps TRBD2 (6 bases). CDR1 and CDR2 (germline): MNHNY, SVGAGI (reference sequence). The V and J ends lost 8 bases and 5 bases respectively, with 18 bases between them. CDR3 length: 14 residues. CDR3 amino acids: CASCPGGRHETQYF. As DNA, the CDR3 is TGTGCCAGCTGCCCCGGGGGACGTCATGAGACCCAGTACTTC.

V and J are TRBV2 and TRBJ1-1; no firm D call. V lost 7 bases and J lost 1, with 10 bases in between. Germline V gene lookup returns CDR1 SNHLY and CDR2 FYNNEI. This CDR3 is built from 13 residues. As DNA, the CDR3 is TGTGCCAGCATCCGGACGGAGAACACTGAAGCTTTCTTT. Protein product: CASIRTENTEAFF.

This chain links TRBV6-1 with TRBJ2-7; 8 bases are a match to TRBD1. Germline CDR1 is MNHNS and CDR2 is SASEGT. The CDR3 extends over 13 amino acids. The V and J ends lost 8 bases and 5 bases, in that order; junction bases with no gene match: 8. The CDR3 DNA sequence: TGTGCCAGCGAGCGGACAGGGCTCAACGAGCAGTACTTC. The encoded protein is CASERTGLNEQYF.

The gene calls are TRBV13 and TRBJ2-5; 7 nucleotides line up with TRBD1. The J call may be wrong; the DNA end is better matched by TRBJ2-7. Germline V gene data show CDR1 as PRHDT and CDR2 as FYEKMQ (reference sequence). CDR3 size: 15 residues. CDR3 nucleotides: TGTGCCAGCAGCCTCCAGGGGGACGGGCCCTACGAGCAGTACTTC. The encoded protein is CASSLQGDGPYEQYF.

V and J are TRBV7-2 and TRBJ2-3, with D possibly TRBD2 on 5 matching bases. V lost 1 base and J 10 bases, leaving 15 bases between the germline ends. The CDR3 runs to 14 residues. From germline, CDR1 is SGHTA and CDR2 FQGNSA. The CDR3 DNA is TGTGCCAGCAGCTTAGATTCGACTACTGATGCGCAGTATTTT. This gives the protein CASSLDSTTDAQYF. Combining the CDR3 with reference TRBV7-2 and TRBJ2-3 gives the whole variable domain GAGVSQSPSNKVTEKGKDVELRCDPISGHTALYWYRQSLGQGLEFLIYFQGNSAPDKSGLPSDRFSAERTGGSVSTLTIQRTQQEDSAVYLCASSLDSTTDAQYFGPGTRLTVL.

Here the CDR3 reads CASSGPGGQETQYF. For the CDR3, the DNA is TGTGCCAGCAGCGGCCCGGGGGGGCAAGAGACCCAGTACTTC. The rearrangement links TRBV9 to TRBJ2-5, with TRBD2 matching 8 bases. Germline CDR1 SGDLS, CDR2 YYNGEE. The V gene end was trimmed by 3 bases and the J gene end by 2 bases; junction bases not matched to a gene: 3. The CDR3 has 14 residues.

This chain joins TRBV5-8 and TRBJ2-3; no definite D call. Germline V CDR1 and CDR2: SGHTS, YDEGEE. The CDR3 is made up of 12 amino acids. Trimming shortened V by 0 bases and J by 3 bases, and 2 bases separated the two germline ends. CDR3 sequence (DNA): TGTGCCAGCAGCTTGGAGACAGATACGCAGTATTTT. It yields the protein CASSLETDTQYF.

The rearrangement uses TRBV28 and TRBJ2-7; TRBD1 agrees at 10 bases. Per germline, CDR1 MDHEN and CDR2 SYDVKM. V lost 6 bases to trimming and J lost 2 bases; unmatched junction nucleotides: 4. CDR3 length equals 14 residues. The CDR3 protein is CASSPGTGAYEQYF. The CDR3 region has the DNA TGTGCCAGCAGCCCCGGGACAGGGGCCTACGAGCAGTACTTC.

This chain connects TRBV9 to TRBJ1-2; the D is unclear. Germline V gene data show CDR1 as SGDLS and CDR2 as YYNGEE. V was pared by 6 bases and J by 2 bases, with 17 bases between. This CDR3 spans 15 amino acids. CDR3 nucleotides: TGTGCCAGCACTCTCCCGGGCAGCGGCAACTATGGCTACACCTTC. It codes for CASTLPGSGNYGYTF.

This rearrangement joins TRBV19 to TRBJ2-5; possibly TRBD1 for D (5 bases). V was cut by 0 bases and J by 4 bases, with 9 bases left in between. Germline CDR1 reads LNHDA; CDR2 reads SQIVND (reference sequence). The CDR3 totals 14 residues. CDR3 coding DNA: TGTGCCAGTAGTATAGAGGGGCAGAGAGAGACCCAGTACTTC. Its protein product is CASSIEGQRETQYF.

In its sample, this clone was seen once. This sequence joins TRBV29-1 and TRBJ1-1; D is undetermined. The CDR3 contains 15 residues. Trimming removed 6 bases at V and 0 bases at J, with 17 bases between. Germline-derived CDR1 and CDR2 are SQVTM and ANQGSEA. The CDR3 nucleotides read TGCAGCGTCGAAAATTTCGGTGTCATGAACACTGAAGCTTTCTTT. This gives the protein CSVENFGVMNTEAFF.

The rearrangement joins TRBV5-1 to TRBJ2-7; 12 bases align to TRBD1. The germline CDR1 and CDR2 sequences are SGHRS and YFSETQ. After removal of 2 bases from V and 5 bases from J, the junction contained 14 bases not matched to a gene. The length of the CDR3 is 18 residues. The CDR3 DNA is TGCGCCAGCAGCTTATTGGTCCCGGGACAGGGGGCTTGGAACGAGCAGTACTTC. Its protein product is CASSLLVPGQGAWNEQYF.

In nucleotides, the CDR3 is TGTGCCAGTAGTATCGGAACTAGCGGGAGTGAGTCCTACGAGCAGTACTTC. This gives the protein CASSIGTSGSESYEQYF. The J gene is TRBJ2-7, the V gene TRBV19; 11 bases fit TRBD2. V lost 3 bases to trimming and J lost 1 base; unmatched junction nucleotides: 8. Germline-derived CDR1 and CDR2 are LNHDA and SQIVND (reference sequence). The CDR3 loop spans 17 amino acids.

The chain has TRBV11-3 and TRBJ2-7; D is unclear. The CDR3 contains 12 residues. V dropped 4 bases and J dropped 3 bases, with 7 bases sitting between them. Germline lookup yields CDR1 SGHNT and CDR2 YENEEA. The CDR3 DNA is TGTGCCAGCAGCTCATCTAACTACGAGCAGTACTTC. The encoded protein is CASSSSNYEQYF.

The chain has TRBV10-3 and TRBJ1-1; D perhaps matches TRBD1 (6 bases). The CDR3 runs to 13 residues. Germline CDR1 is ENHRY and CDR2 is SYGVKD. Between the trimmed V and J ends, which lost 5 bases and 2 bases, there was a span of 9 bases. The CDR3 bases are TGTGCCATCAGTACAGGGCTTAACACTGAAGCTTTCTTT. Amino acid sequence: CAISTGLNTEAFF.

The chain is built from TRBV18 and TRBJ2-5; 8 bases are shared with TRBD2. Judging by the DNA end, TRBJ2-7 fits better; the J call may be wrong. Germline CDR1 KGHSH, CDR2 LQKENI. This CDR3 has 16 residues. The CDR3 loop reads CASSPPGGRMAYEQYF. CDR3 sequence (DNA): TGTGCCAGCTCACCACCTGGCGGGAGGATGGCCTACGAGCAGTACTTC.

The CDR3 loop reads CASSPGTVNQETQYF. The DNA of the CDR3 is TGTGCCAGCAGCCCCGGGACAGTCAACCAAGAGACCCAGTACTTC. V and J are TRBV7-3 and TRBJ2-5; 7 bases align to TRBD1. This CDR3 has 15 amino acids. V was pared by 5 bases and J by 0 bases, with 6 bases of the junction left unmatched. CDR1 is SGHTA and CDR2 is FQGTGA in the germline V gene.